Sequencing of this TCR beta chain was carried out in a study of tumor and adjacent non-tumor tissue in lung cancer. Looking at the study overall: Each sample yielded 4 million to 5 million productive TCRbeta reads on average. Study conclusions and caveats: Compared with tumor, normal lung showed significantly lower TCR diversity.

Three rounds of nested PCR, following a modified ARM-PCR protocol, produced the TCRbeta library. In TCRdb, the multiplex PCR reads were re-called with MiXCR into one record per CDR3 protein. The data contain tens of thousands of distinct CDR3 sequences, more than 60% of them singletons. This sample's RNA came from whole unsorted tissue. The CDR3 extends over 17 amino acids. The V gene's germline CDR1 is MGHRA and CDR2 YSYEKL. With regard to this clonotype: Its antigen is unidentified. The junction departs from germline at one end; a sequencing error may be responsible.

The source material was lung tumor tissue. V usage is TRBV4-1 and J usage is TRBJ2-7; 12 nucleotides agree with TRBD2. The receptor comes from a woman aged 50 to 60 with non-small cell lung cancer. CDR3 DNA: TGCGTCAGCAGCCAAGATTGGGTGACTAGCGGGAGTAGAGAGCGGTACTTC. As protein: CVSSQDWVTSGSRERYF.